The clone carrying this T cell receptor beta chain has more than one count but fewer than ten. The antigen is not known. The source of the sample is a study of identical twins. Template switching supplied a universal primer site; unique molecular identifiers were carried on the cDNA. TCRdb re-derived calls from the 5' RACE reads in MiXCR, one entry per CDR3 protein. The sample shows hundreds of thousands of distinct CDR3 sequences, around 6% of them seen only once. Donors uniformly comprised healthy Caucasians. Study results and limitations: Models underestimated TCR alpha sharing (out-of-frame) in monozygotic twins.

The sequence came from a man between 18 and 35 years old in good health. The sequenced material came from naive T cells sorted from blood.

This CDR3 reads CASRPGTTPQYF. The CDR3, as DNA: TGTGCCAGCAGACCCGGGACTACTCCGCAGTATTTT. The chain has TRBV12-3 or TRBV12-4 and TRBJ2-3; TRBD2 agrees at 7 bases. V dropped 6 bases and J dropped 10; count of bases not matched to a gene: 7. This CDR3 contains 12 residues.